This TCR beta chain was captured by sequencing in a study of blood T cell repertoires in COVID-19. Study overall: The study drew acute and convalescent COVID-19 samples from the United States, Italy and Spain. PBMCs, B-cell-depleted T cells, or T cells were the source of the cDNA or gDNA that made up the material.

Authors' processing steps: Amplifying reference gene primers gave estimates of nucleated cell counts. Data came from immunoSEQ multiplex PCR; TCRdb stores just in-frame clones and leaves some out. Clone size and the V and J calls come from that table; the DNA yielded D and trimming. Seen here are some 87,000 clones, over 75% observed once, and the top ten hold roughly an eighth. After removal of 6 bases from V and 7 bases from J, the junction contained 6 bases not matched to a gene. The germline CDR1 and CDR2 sequences are KGHSH and LQKENI. CDR3 length equals 12 residues. In its sample, this clone was seen a few times.

The sequenced sample was peripheral blood. The chain carries TRBV18 and TRBJ2-7; TRBD1 matches 7 bases. The sequence derives from a human donor in a cohort sampled during active COVID-19. CDR3 protein: CASSPTGSEQYF. The CDR3, as DNA: TGTGCCAGCTCCCCGACAGGGAGTGAGCAGTACTTC.